The clone carrying this T cell receptor beta chain turned up a few times. What it binds is not known. Every donor was a healthy person donating bone marrow. Trimming left V 1 base short and J 3 bases short, with 10 bases between. CDR1 and CDR2 from the germline V gene are MGHRA and YSYEKL. There are 15 residues in the CDR3. This entry is derived from a study of cytomegalovirus exposure and HLA in healthy donors. Study overall: Assignment to the Caucasian-associated ancestry cluster applied to approximately 80% of the roughly 400 genotyped donors.

Researchers ran the PCR with 60 Vbeta and 13 Jbeta primers. Assay used: immunoSEQ multiplex PCR; TCRdb lists only in-frame clones, some missing. Of more than 50,000 clones detected, less than 85% appear once; the ten largest clones hold roughly a fifth. General observations from the study: Roughly even sequencing depth across donors was the assumption behind the presence/absence analyses.

This TCR was recovered from a woman in her sixties in good health and CMV-seropositive. The chain is built from TRBV4-1 and TRBJ1-5; D possibly corresponds to TRBD1 (5 bases). The source material was PBMCs. CDR3 DNA sequence: TGCGCCAGCAGCCAAGTCGACAGAAACAATCAGCCCCAGCATTTT. This encodes CASSQVDRNNQPQHF.